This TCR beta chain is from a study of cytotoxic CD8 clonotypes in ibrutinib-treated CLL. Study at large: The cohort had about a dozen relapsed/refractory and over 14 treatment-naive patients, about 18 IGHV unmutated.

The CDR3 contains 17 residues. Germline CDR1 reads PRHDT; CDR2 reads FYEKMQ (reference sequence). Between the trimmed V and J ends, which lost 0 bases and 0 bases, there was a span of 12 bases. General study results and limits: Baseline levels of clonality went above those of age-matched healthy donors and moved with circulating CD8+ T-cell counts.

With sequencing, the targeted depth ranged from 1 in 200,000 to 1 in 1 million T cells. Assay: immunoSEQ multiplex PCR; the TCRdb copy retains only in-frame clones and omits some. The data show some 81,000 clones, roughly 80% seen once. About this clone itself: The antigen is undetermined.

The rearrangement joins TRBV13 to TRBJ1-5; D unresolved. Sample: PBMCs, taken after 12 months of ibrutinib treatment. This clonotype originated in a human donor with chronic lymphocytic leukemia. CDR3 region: CASSLGRAAPSNQPQHF. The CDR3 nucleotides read TGTGCCAGCAGCTTAGGCCGGGCAGCCCCTAGCAATCAGCCCCAGCATTTT.